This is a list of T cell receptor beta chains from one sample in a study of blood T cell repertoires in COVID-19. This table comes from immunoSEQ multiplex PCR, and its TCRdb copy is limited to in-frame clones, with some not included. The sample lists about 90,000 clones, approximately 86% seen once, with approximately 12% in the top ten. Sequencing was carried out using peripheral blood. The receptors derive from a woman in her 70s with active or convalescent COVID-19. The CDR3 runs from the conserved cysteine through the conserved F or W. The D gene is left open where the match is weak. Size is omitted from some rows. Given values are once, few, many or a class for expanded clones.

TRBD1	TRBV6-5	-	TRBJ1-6	CASRDRGGNSPLHF	TGTGCCAGCAGGGACAGGGGAGGGAATTCACCCCTCCACTTT
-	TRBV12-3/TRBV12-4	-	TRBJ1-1	CASSFWRAEAFF	TGTGCCAGCAGTTTCTGGAGAGCTGAAGCTTTCTTT
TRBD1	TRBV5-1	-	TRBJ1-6	CASSWTGQGYNSPLHF	TGCGCCAGCAGCTGGACGGGACAGGGCTATAATTCACCCCTCCACTTT
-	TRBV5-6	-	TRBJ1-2	CASIQGQNYGYTF	TGTGCCAGCATCCAGGGGCAGAACTATGGCTACACCTTC
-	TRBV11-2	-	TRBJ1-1	CASSSTVNTEAFF	TGTGCCAGCAGCTCGACAGTGAACACTGAAGCTTTCTTT
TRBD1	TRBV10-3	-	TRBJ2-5	CAIRSDRGGETQYF	TGTGCCATCAGATCGGACAGGGGGGGGGAGACCCAGTACTTC
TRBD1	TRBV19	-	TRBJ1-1	CASSGQGAYTEAFF	TGTGCCAGTTCGGGACAGGGGGCTTACACTGAAGCTTTCTTT
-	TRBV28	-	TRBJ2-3	CASSAGQRTDTQYF	TGTGCCAGCAGCGCCGGACAGCGCACAGATACGCAGTATTTT
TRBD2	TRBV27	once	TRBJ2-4	CASSLTSGGAPNIQYF	TGTGCCAGCAGTTTAACTAGCGGGGGGGCTCCTAACATTCAGTACTTC
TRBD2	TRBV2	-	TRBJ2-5	CASSAGTAGVQTQYF	TGTGCCAGCAGTGCCGGGACCGCGGGGGTGCAGACCCAGTACTTC